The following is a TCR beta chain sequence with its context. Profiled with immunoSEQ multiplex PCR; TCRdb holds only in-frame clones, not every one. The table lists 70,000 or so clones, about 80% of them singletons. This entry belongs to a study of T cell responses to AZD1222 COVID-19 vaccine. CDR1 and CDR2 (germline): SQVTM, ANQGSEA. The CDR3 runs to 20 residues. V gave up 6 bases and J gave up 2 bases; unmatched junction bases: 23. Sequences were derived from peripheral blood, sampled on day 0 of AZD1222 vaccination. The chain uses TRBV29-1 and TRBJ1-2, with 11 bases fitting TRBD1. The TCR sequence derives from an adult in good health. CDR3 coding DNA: TGCAGCGTCAGATCGGACAGGGGGCGCGGGGCGAGCGATTCGAACTATGGCTACACCTTC. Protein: CSVRSDRGRGASDSNYGYTF.